The rows below give T cell receptor beta chains drawn from one sample of a study of blood T cell repertoires in COVID-19. Using immunoSEQ multiplex PCR, the repertoire was profiled, and TCRdb retains in-frame clones only, with some absent. The sample contains approximately 230,000 clones, approximately 80% of which appear only once. Specimen: PBMCs or T cells enriched from blood (not recorded which). The receptors originated from a man aged 35-49 years who had recovered from COVID-19. Each CDR3 is given with its conserved first and last residue. The D gene is left open where the match is weak. Some rows have no size entry. The others give once, few or many, or a class for an expanded clone.

d_call j_call clone_size v_call cdr3_nt cdr3_aa
TRBD1 TRBJ1-4 NA TRBV28 TGTGCCAGCAGTTCCCACGGGACAGTTAATGAAAAACTGTTTTTT CASSSHGTVNEKLFF
NA TRBJ1-1 NA TRBV6-6 TGTGCCAGCAGTTACTTGGGGGGGCGGACTGAAGCTTTCTTT CASSYLGGRTEAFF
TRBD2 TRBJ2-5 NA TRBV7-6 TGTGCCAGCAGCCTCCGACTAGCGGGGGGCGTGGAGACCCAGTACTTC CASSLRLAGGVETQYF
TRBD2 TRBJ2-7 NA TRBV4-3 TGCGCCAGCAGCCCTCGGGGGGGCGAGCAGTACTTC CASSPRGGEQYF
NA TRBJ1-6 NA TRBV30 TGTGCCTGGCATGGCCAGTATAATTCACCCCTCCACTTT CAWHGQYNSPLHF
TRBD1 TRBJ1-3 few TRBV7-3 TGTGCCAGCAGCTTTACCGGGACAGGGCCAGGAAACACCATATATTTT CASSFTGTGPGNTIYF
TRBD1 TRBJ2-7 once TRBV5-1 TGCGCCAGCAGCTTGGCCGGGACAGTACACTCCCTGCCCTACGAGCAGTACTTC CASSLAGTVHSLPYEQYF
NA TRBJ2-7 NA TRBV6-5 TGTGCCAGCAGTTCCGGCAGGGAGGACGAGCAGTACTTC CASSSGREDEQYF
TRBD2 TRBJ2-7 NA TRBV6-1 TGTGCCAGCAGTGACGGAGCCGGGACTAGCGGAGAATTAAACTTC CASSDGAGTSGELNF
NA TRBJ2-1 NA TRBV7-6 TGTGCCAGCAGCTTAGCGGCGGGGACGGGATACAATGAGCAGTTCTTC CASSLAAGTGYNEQFF
NA TRBJ1-4 NA TRBV19 TGTGCCAGTAGTCTTCCCGGTCTTAATGAAAAACTGTTTTTT CASSLPGLNEKLFF
TRBD1 TRBJ1-2 NA TRBV5-1 TGCGCCAGCACCTTTGAGACAGGGGGAGGTGGCTACACCTTC CASTFETGGGGYTF
NA TRBJ1-5 once TRBV11-2 TGTGCCAGCAGCTTAGGTAAACAGGGTCAGCCCCAGCATTTT CASSLGKQGQPQHF
NA TRBJ2-1 NA TRBV7-8 TGTGCCAGCAGCTTAGGGCGGGGCTACTACAATGAGCAGTTCTTC CASSLGRGYYNEQFF
TRBD1 TRBJ1-5 NA TRBV19 TGTGCCAGTAGTGGTCACAGGGGCGGCAATCAGCCCCAGCATTTT CASSGHRGGNQPQHF
NA TRBJ1-3 NA TRBV7-3 TGTGCCAGCAGCTTACAATCAGGCTCTGGAAACACCATATATTTT CASSLQSGSGNTIYF
TRBD1 TRBJ1-5 NA TRBV2 TGTGCCAGCAGTGAAGACAGGGGTTACCAGCCCCAGCATTTT CASSEDRGYQPQHF
NA TRBJ1-2 NA TRBV5-8 TGTGCCAGCAGCTTTGACAGAATGTATGGCTACACCTTC CASSFDRMYGYTF
NA TRBJ2-1 NA TRBV6-6 TGTGCCAGCAGTTACTCCCGCTACAATGAGCAGTTCTTC CASSYSRYNEQFF
TRBD1 TRBJ1-3 NA TRBV28 TGTGCCAGCAGTTTCCCCGGACAGGGGAGCTCTGGAAACACCATATATTTT CASSFPGQGSSGNTIYF
TRBD2 TRBJ2-1 NA TRBV5-1 TGCGCCAGCAGCGCCGGGACTAGCGGAGTCAATGAGCAGTTCTTC CASSAGTSGVNEQFF
TRBD1 TRBJ1-2 NA TRBV7-3 TGTGCCAGCAGCCCCGACCGGACAGGTCACTACACCTTC CASSPDRTGHYTF
TRBD2 TRBJ2-7 NA TRBV27 TGTGCCAGCAGTTTATCAGCGGGAGTAGGGCTGCAGCAGTACTTC CASSLSAGVGLQQYF